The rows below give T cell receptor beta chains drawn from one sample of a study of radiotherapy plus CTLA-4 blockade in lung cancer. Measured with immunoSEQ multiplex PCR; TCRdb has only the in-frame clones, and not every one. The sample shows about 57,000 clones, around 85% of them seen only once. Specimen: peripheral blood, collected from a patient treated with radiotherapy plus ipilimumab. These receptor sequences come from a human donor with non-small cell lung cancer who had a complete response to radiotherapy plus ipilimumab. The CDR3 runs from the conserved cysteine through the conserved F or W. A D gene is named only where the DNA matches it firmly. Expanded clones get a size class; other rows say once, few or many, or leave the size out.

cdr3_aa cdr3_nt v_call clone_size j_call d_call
CASSELGTVTYNEQFF TGTGCCAGCAGTGAACTCGGGACAGTCACCTACAATGAGCAGTTCTTC TRBV6-1 once TRBJ2-1 TRBD1
CASSLSTGLVEKLFF TGTGCCAGCAGCTTATCGACAGGGTTGGTTGAAAAACTGTTTTTT TRBV7-2 . TRBJ1-4 TRBD1
CAWTPDITSYEQYF TGTGCCTGGACACCCGACATCACCTCCTACGAGCAGTACTTC TRBV30 . TRBJ2-7 .
CASSEDQGFISGNTIYF TGTGCCAGCAGTGAAGATCAGGGCTTTATCTCTGGAAACACCATATATTTT TRBV2 . TRBJ1-3 .
CASSENIEQFF TGTGCCAGCAGTGAGAACATTGAGCAGTTCTTC TRBV2 . TRBJ2-1 .
CASFPGQGYNEQFF TGTGCCAGCTTTCCGGGACAGGGATACAATGAGCAGTTCTTC TRBV18 . TRBJ2-1 TRBD1
CARLEDTSGEQYF TGTGCCAGATTAGAAGACACTAGCGGCGAGCAGTACTTC TRBV7-2 . TRBJ2-7 TRBD2
CASSQTAASGNTIYF TGCGCCAGCAGCCAGACAGCCGCCTCTGGAAACACCATATATTTT TRBV5-1 . TRBJ1-3 .
CASRLGGQTNTEAFF TGCGCCAGCCGCTTGGGCGGACAGACGAACACTGAAGCTTTCTTT TRBV5-1 . TRBJ1-1 .
CATSRVEDLRTGELFF TGTGCCACCAGCAGAGTTGAGGACTTGAGGACCGGGGAGCTGTTTTTT TRBV15 few TRBJ2-2 .
CASSVRDRVSYGYTF TGTGCCAGTAGTGTCCGGGACAGGGTTTCCTATGGCTACACCTTC TRBV19 . TRBJ1-2 TRBD1
CASSLTYLVLGQQGEETQYF TGTGCCAGCAGTCTGACGTACCTCGTTCTCGGACAACAGGGGGAAGAGACCCAGTACTTC TRBV27 . TRBJ2-5 TRBD1
CASSYGTSGSGYNEQFF TGCGCCAGCAGCTATGGGACTAGCGGGAGTGGTTACAATGAGCAGTTCTTC TRBV5-1 . TRBJ2-1 TRBD2
CASSRTGPPYEQYF TGTGCCAGCAGCCGGACAGGGCCCCCCTACGAGCAGTACTTC TRBV7-2 . TRBJ2-7 TRBD1
CASSLSSRTGGYSNQPQHF TGTGCCAGCAGTTTAAGTAGCCGGACAGGGGGCTATAGCAATCAGCCCCAGCATTTT TRBV27 . TRBJ1-5 TRBD1
CASSLRGGNTGELFF TGTGCCAGCAGCCTACGGGGGGGGAACACCGGGGAGCTGTTTTTT TRBV7-6 . TRBJ2-2 TRBD2
CASTGTSENNEQFF TGTGCCAGCACCGGGACTAGCGAGAACAATGAGCAGTTCTTC TRBV27 . TRBJ2-1 TRBD2
CASSLAAVADTQYF TGCGCCAGCAGCTTGGCCGCGGTAGCAGATACGCAGTATTTT TRBV5-1 . TRBJ2-3 .
CASSPIGQPTGELFF TGTGCCAGCTCGCCCATCGGACAGCCTACCGGGGAGCTGTTTTTT TRBV18 . TRBJ2-2 .
CASSPDSYGPQHF TGTGCCAGCAGCCCGGACAGCTATGGGCCCCAGCATTTT TRBV7-9 . TRBJ1-5 .
CASSRETGSNQPQHF TGTGCCAGCAGTCGAGAGACAGGAAGCAATCAGCCCCAGCATTTT TRBV2 . TRBJ1-5 .
CASSPGTSYGYTF TGTGCCAGCAGCCCCGGGACATCTTATGGCTACACCTTC TRBV14 few TRBJ1-2 .
CASSRVTGAKNIQYF TGTGCCAGCAGCAGAGTGACAGGAGCCAAAAACATTCAGTACTTC TRBV9 . TRBJ2-4 .
CSVVGGAKNTEAFF TGCAGCGTTGTTGGGGGGGCAAAGAACACTGAAGCTTTCTTT TRBV29-1 . TRBJ1-1 .
CSVTSGGMTGELFF TGCAGCGTGACTAGCGGGGGTATGACCGGGGAGCTGTTTTTT TRBV29-1 . TRBJ2-2 TRBD2
CASSDRDRGRVEQFF TGTGCCAGCAGCGACCGGGACAGGGGGCGCGTGGAGCAGTTCTTC TRBV9 . TRBJ2-1 TRBD1
CASSLAGNRIQPQHF TGTGCCAGCAGCCTCGCCGGGAACCGTATTCAGCCCCAGCATTTT TRBV5-8 . TRBJ1-5 .
CASSQRQGDEQYF TGCGCCAGCAGCCAAAGACAGGGGGATGAGCAGTACTTC TRBV4-3 . TRBJ2-7 TRBD1
CASSPRSSTDTQYF TGTGCCAGCAGCCCCAGGTCTTCTACAGATACGCAGTATTTT TRBV7-9 . TRBJ2-3 .
CASSLGQELNYGYTF TGTGCCAGCTCACTTGGACAGGAACTTAACTATGGCTACACCTTC TRBV18 . TRBJ1-2 TRBD1
CASSDRGGDEQFF TGTGCCAGCAGTGACCGGGGCGGGGATGAGCAGTTCTTC TRBV6-4 . TRBJ2-1 .
CASSVSGSKRDTQYF TGTGCCAGCAGCGTAAGCGGAAGCAAGAGAGATACGCAGTATTTT TRBV9 . TRBJ2-3 .
CACIRGPFEQFF TGTGCCTGCATAAGGGGGCCCTTTGAGCAGTTCTTC TRBV30 once TRBJ2-1 TRBD1
CASSLAIGGRGGQFF TGTGCCAGCAGCTTAGCAATCGGCGGGAGGGGGGGGCAGTTCTTC TRBV11-2 . TRBJ2-1 TRBD2
CSVEISGRRYTGELFF TGCAGCGTTGAAATTAGCGGGAGGCGATACACCGGGGAGCTGTTTTTT TRBV29-1 . TRBJ2-2 TRBD2
CASSPTVGHTEAFF TGTGCCAGCAGTCCGACAGTCGGGCACACTGAAGCTTTCTTT TRBV6-5 . TRBJ1-1 .
CASSQDLSSGFLNGETQYF TGCGCCAGCAGCCAAGACTTGTCTAGCGGATTCCTTAACGGGGAGACCCAGTACTTC TRBV4-1 . TRBJ2-5 TRBD2
CAIRTGRQTYGYTF TGTGCCATCAGGACAGGGCGTCAAACCTATGGCTACACCTTC TRBV10-3 many TRBJ1-2 TRBD1
CASSESSKFGNTIYF TGTGCCAGCAGTGAATCTAGCAAGTTTGGAAACACCATATATTTT TRBV6-1 . TRBJ1-3 .
CAWSGLGETEAFF TGTGCCTGGAGTGGCCTCGGGGAAACTGAAGCTTTCTTT TRBV30 . TRBJ1-1 .
CASSLGRNTEAFF TGTGCCAGCAGCTTAGGCAGGAACACTGAAGCTTTCTTT TRBV7-2 . TRBJ1-1 .
CASSSQGTDTQYF TGTGCCAGCAGCTCACAGGGGACAGATACGCAGTATTTT TRBV7-2 . TRBJ2-3 TRBD1
CASSTTGAYGNEQFF TGTGCCAGCAGCACTACAGGGGCGTATGGCAATGAGCAGTTCTTC TRBV9 . TRBJ2-1 TRBD1
CAWSVRIGGSYEQYF TGTGCCTGGAGTGTACGGATTGGCGGGTCCTACGAGCAGTACTTC TRBV30 . TRBJ2-7 .
CASSPGGPVSGANVLTF TGTGCCAGCAGCCCCGGAGGGCCAGTCTCTGGGGCCAACGTCCTGACTTTC TRBV5-4 . TRBJ2-6 .
CASSQVPGGSYEQYF TGCGCCAGCAGCCAAGTCCCGGGGGGCTCCTACGAGCAGTACTTC TRBV4-1 . TRBJ2-7 TRBD2
CASSISSAYNEQFF TGTGCCAGTAGTATTAGTTCGGCCTACAATGAGCAGTTCTTC TRBV19 . TRBJ2-1 .
CASSRRGAPQETQYF TGTGCCAGCAGCAGGCGGGGGGCCCCCCAAGAGACCCAGTACTTC TRBV5-6 once TRBJ2-5 TRBD2
CASSLDPVGNTIYF TGTGCCAGCAGCTTGGATCCAGTAGGAAACACCATATATTTT TRBV5-4 . TRBJ1-3 .
CASSPSGARTDTQYF TGCGCCAGCAGTCCTAGCGGGGCCCGCACAGATACGCAGTATTTT TRBV5-1 . TRBJ2-3 TRBD2
CASSQPRQGAKETQYF TGCGCCAGCAGCCAACCTCGACAGGGGGCGAAGGAGACCCAGTACTTC TRBV4-1 . TRBJ2-5 TRBD1
CASSIIRASNGYTF TGTGCCAGTAGTATTATCAGGGCATCAAATGGCTACACCTTC TRBV19 . TRBJ1-2 .
CASSIRTGFYGYTF TGTGCCAGCAGCATACGGACAGGTTTCTATGGCTACACCTTC TRBV5-8 . TRBJ1-2 TRBD1
CASSIRVGGALEQYF TGTGCCAGTAGTATAAGGGTAGGAGGTGCTTTAGAGCAGTACTTC TRBV19 . TRBJ2-7 .
CASSRPGQGGTPLHF TGCGCCAGCAGCCGACCGGGACAGGGGGGGACACCCCTCCACTTT TRBV5-1 . TRBJ1-6 TRBD1